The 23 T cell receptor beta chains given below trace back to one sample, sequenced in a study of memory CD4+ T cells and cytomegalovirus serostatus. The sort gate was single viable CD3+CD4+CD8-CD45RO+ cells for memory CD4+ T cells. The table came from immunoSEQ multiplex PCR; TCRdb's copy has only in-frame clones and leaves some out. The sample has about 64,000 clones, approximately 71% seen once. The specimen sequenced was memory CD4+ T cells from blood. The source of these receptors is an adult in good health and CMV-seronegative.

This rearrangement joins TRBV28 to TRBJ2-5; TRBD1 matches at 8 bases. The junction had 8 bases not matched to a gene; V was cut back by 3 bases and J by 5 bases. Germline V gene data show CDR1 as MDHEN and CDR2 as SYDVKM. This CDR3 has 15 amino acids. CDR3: CASSFLGQAGETQYF. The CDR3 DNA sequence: TGTGCCAGCAGTTTTTTGGGACAGGCGGGGGAGACCCAGTACTTC.

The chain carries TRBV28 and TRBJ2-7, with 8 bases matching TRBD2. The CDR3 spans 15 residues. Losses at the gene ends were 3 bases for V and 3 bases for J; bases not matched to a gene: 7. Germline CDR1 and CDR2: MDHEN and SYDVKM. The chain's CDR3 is CASSLGSGSRYEQYF. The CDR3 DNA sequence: TGTGCCAGCAGTTTGGGGAGCGGGAGCCGCTACGAGCAGTACTTC. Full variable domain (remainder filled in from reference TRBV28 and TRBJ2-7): DVKVTQSSRYLVKRTGEKVFLECVQDMDHENMFWYRQDPGLGLRLIYFSYDVKMKEKGDIPEGYSVSREKKERFSLILESASTNQTSMYLCASSLGSGSRYEQYFGPGTRLTVT.

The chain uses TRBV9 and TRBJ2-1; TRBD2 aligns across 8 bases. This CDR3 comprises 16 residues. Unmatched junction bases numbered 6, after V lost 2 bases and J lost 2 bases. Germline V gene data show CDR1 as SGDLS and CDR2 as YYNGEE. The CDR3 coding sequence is TGTGCCAGCAGCGTCGGGACTAGGCCTACCTACAATGAGCAGTTCTTC. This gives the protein CASSVGTRPTYNEQFF.

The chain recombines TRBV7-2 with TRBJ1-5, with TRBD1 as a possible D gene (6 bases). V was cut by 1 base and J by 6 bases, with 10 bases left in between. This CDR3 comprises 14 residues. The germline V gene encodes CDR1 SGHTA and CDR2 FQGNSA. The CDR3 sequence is CASSLVGAGQPQHF. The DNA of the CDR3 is TGTGCCAGCAGCTTAGTGGGGGCCGGTCAGCCCCAGCATTTT.

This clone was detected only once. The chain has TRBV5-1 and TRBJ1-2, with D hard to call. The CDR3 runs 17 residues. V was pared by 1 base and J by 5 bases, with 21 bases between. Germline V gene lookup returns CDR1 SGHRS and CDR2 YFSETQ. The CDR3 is CASSLYPLGSEGYGYTF. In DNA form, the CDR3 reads TGCGCCAGCAGCTTGTACCCTCTGGGCTCCGAAGGGTATGGCTACACCTTC.

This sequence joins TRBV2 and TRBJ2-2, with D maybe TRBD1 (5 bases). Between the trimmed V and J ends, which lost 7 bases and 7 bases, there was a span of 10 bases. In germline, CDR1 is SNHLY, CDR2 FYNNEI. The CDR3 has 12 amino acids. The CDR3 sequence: CASTGSGGELFF. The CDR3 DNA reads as TGTGCCAGCACAGGGTCCGGCGGGGAGCTGTTTTTT.

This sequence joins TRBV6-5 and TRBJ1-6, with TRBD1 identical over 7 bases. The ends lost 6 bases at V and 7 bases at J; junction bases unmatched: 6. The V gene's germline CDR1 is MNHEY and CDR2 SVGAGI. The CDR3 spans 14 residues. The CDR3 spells CASRLSQGNSPLHF. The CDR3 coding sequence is TGTGCCAGCAGACTATCACAGGGGAATTCACCCCTCCACTTT.

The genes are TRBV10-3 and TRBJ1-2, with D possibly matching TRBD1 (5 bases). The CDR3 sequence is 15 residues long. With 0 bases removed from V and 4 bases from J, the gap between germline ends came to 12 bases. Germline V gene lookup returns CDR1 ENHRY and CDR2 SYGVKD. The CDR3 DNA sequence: TGTGCCATCAGTGAGTCGGGACCGACAGCCTATGGCTACACCTTC. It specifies CAISESGPTAYGYTF.

CDR3 protein: CASSPGPGNYGYTF. CDR3 in DNA: TGCGCCAGCAGCCCGGGTCCAGGGAACTATGGCTACACCTTC. The chain employs TRBV5-1 and TRBJ1-2; D may be TRBD1 (5 bases). The V end was cut by 4 bases, the J end by 2 bases, with 12 bases between. CDR3 size: 14 residues. Germline V gene lookup returns CDR1 SGHRS and CDR2 YFSETQ. Full variable domain (outside the CDR3, taken from reference TRBV5-1 and TRBJ1-2): KAGVTQTPRYLIKTRGQQVTLSCSPISGHRSVSWYQQTPGQGLQFLFEYFSETQRNKGNFPGRFSGRQFSNSRSEMNVSTLELGDSALYLCASSPGPGNYGYTFGSGTRLTVV.

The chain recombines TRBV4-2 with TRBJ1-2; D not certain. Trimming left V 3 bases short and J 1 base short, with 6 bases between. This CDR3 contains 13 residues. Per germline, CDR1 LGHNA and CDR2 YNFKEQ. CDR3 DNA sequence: TGTGCCAGCAGCCACGACGGTAACTATGGCTACACCTTC. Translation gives CASSHDGNYGYTF.

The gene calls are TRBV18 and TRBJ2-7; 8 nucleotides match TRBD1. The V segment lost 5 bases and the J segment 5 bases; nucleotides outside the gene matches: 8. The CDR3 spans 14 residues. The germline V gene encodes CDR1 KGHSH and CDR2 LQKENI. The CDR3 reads CASSSRQGNNEQYF. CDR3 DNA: TGTGCCAGCTCATCGCGACAGGGGAACAACGAGCAGTACTTC.

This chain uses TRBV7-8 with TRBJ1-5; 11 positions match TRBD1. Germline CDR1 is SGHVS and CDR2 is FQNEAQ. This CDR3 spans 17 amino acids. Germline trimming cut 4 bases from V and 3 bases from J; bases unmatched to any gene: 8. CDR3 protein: CASSSRTGGEANQPQHF. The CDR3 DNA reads TGTGCCAGCAGCTCCCGGACAGGGGGCGAAGCCAATCAGCCCCAGCATTTT.

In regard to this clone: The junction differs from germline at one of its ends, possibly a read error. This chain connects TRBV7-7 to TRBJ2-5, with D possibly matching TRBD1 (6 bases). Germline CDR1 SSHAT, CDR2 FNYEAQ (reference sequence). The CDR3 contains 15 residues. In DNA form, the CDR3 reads TGTGCTAGCAGCTTAATTCCGGACAGTTATGGGACCCAGTACTTC. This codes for CASSLIPDSYGTQYF.

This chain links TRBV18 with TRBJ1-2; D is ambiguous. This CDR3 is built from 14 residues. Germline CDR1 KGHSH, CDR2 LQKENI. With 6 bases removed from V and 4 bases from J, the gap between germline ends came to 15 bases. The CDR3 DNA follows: TGTGCCAGCTCCCGGGGAGCTGCTGGCTATGGCTACACCTTC. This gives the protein CASSRGAAGYGYTF.

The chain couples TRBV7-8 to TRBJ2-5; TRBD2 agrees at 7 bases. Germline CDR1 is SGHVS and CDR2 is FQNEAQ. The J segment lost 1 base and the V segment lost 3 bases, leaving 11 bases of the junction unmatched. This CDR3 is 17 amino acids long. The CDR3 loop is CASSLRETSRVQETQYF. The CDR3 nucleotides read TGTGCCAGCAGCTTGCGGGAGACTAGCCGGGTCCAAGAGACCCAGTACTTC.

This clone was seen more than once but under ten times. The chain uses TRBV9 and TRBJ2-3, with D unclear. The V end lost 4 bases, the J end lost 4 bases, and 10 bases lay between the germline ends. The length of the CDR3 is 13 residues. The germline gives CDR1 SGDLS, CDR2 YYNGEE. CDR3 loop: CASSPQISDTQYF. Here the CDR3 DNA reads TGTGCCAGCAGCCCCCAGATCTCAGATACGCAGTATTTT.

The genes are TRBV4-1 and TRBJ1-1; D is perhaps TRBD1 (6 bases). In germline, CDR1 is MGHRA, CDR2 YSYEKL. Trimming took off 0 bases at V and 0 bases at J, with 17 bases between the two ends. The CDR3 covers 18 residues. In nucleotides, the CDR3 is TGCGCCAGCAGCCAAGAACTGGGCAGGGGCGGATTGAACACTGAAGCTTTCTTT. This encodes CASSQELGRGGLNTEAFF.

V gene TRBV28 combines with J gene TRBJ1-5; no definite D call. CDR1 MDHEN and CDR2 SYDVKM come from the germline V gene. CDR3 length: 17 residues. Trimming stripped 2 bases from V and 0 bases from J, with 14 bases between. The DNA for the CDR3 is TGTGCCAGCAGTTTAATCGGCAGGAGGACTAGCAATCAGCCCCAGCATTTT. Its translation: CASSLIGRRTSNQPQHF.

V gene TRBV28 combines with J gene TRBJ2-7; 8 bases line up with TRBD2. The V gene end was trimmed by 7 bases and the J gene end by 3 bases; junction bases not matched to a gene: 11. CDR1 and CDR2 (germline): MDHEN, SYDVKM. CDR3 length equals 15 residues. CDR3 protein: CASTTQSGTSYEQYF. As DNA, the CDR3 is TGTGCCAGCACGACCCAATCCGGGACTAGCTACGAGCAGTACTTC.

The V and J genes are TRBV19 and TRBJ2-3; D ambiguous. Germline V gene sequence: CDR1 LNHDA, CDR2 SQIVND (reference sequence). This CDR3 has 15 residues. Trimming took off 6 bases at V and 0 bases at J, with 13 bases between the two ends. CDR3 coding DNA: TGTGCCAGTAGGGCGGCAAGGGCAAGCACAGATACGCAGTATTTT. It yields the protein CASRAARASTDTQYF.

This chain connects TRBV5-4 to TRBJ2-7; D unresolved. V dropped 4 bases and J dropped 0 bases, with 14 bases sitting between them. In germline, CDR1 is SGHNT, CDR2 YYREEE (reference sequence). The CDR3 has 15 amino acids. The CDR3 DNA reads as TGTGCCAGCAGCCTTGGTAGGGCCTCCTCCTACGAGCAGTACTTC. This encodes CASSLGRASSYEQYF.

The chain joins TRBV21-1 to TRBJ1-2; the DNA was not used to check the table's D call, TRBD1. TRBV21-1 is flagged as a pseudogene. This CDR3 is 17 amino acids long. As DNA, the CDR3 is TGTGCCAGCAGCAAAGAGACCGGACAGAAAGAAAACTATGGCTACACCTTC. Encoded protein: CASSKETGQKENYGYTF.

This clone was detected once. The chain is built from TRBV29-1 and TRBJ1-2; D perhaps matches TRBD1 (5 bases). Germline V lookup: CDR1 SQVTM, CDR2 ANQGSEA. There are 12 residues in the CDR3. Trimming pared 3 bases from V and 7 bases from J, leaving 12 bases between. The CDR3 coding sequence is TGCAGCGTTGACTGGGGGTCGGGTGGCTACACCTTC. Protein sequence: CSVDWGSGGYTF.